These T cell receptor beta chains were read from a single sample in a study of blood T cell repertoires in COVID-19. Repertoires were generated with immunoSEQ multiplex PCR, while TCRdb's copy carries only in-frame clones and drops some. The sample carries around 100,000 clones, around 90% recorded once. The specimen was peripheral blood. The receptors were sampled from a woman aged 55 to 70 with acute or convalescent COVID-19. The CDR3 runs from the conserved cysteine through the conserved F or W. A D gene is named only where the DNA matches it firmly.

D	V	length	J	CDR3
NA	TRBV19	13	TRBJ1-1	CASSIKADTEAFF
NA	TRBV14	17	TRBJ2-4	CASSQMPFSVEPNIQYF
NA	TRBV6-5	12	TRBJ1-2	CASSRRNYGYTF
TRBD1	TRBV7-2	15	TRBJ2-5	CASPKWGQTQETQYF
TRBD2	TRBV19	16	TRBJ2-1	CASSNFGSGREYEQFF
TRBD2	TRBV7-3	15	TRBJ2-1	CASSLGLADLNEQFF
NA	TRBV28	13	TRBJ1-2	CASRTGTSNGYTF
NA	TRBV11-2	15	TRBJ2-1	CASSLSSTGYNEQFF
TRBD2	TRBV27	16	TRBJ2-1	CASSHRLAGTKDEQFF
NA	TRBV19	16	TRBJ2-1	CASSNLGRGRNNEQFF
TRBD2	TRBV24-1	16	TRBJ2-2	CATSDPGLVRSGELFF
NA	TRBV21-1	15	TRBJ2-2	CASRSRLTGTGELFF
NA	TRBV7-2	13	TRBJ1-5	CASSNSYSQPQHF
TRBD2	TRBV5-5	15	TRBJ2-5	CASSPGLAGTETQYF
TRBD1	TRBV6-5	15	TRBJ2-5	CASTLDPRGQETQYF
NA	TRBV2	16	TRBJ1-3	CASRPPGSSSGNTIYF
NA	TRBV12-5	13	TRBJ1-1	CASGFAAVIRSFF
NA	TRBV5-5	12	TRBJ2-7	CASSLSGYEQYF
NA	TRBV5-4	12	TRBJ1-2	CASSLQGRGYTF
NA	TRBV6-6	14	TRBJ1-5	CASTKTPASGPQHF
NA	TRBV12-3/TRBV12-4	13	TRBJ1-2	CASSWGGDYGYTF
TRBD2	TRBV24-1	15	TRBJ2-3	CATSGHRLATDTQYF
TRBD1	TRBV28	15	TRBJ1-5	CASSFSGGSLQPQHF